This TCR beta chain was identified during a study of CD4 T cells in relation to SARS-CoV-2 and coronaviruses. In the case of this clone: What it recognizes is unknown.

The data were produced by immunoSEQ multiplex PCR, yet TCRdb's version contains in-frame clones alone and is incomplete. The top ten hold roughly 1.2% of the sample, which has over 40,000 clones, under 90% seen once. The sample consisted of naive CD4+ T cells from PBMCs, cultured in vitro. Described subset: naive CD4+ T cells isolated by negative enrichment. The source is an adult with COVID-19.

CDR3 DNA sequence: TGTGCCAGCAGTTTTCGCAGCTACGAGCAGTACTTC. Its translation: CASSFRSYEQYF. The chain is built from TRBV12-3 or TRBV12-4 and TRBJ2-7; D not certain. With 3 bases removed from V and 3 bases from J, the gap between germline ends came to 6 bases. This CDR3 comprises 12 residues.